This record concerns one T cell receptor (beta chain) sequence. The antigen remains unidentified. Time point in this sample: week 11, during vaccination. Doses of 300 ug of mutant IDH1 20-mer peptide were given with topical imiquimod. CDR1 is MRHNA, CDR2 SNTAGT, per germline. The CDR3 spans 13 residues. V dropped 2 bases and J dropped 15; count of bases not matched to a gene: 7. The sample belongs to a study of a mutant IDH1 vaccine in newly diagnosed glioma. The repertoire was sequenced with immunoSEQ multiplex PCR; TCRdb's copy has only in-frame clones and lacks some. Of approximately 110,000 clones listed, approximately 87% are singletons.

The clonotype was recovered from a woman in her forties or fifties with glioma. The rearrangement links TRBV6-4 to TRBJ2-1; the match to TRBD2 covers 10 bases. The sequencing here drew on PBMCs, taken from a glioma patient whose treatment included an IDH1 peptide vaccine. CDR3 loop: CASSDLAGAVRFF. CDR3 DNA sequence: TGTGCCAGCAGTGACCTAGCGGGAGCGGTGAGGTTCTTC.